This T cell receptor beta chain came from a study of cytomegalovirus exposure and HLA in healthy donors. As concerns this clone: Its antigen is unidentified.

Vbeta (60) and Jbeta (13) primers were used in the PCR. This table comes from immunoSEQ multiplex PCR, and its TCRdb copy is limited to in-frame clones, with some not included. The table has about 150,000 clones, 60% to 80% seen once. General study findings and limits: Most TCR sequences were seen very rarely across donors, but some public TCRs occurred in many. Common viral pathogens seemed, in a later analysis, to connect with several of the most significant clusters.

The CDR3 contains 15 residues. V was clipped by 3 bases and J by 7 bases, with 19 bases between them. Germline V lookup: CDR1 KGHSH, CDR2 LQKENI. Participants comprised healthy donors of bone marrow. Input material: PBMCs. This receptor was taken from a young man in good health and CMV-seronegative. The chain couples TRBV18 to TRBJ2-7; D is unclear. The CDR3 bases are TGTGCCAGCTCACCTAGAACTACCGCCGGAGAAGAGCAGTACTTC. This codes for CASSPRTTAGEEQYF. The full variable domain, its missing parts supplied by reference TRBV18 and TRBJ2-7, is NAGVMQNPRHLVRRRGQEARLRCSPMKGHSHVYWYRQLPEEGLKFMVYLQKENIIDESGMPKERFSAEFPKEGPSILRIQQVVRGDSAAYFCASSPRTTAGEEQYFGPGTRLTVT.